Below, 27 T cell receptor beta chains from the same sample are listed, as sequenced in a study of beta chain features in type 1 diabetes. Expressed TCRB transcripts were sequenced, since all the RNA that had been isolated was reverse transcribed. Data came from immunoSEQ multiplex PCR; TCRdb stores just in-frame clones and leaves some out. The sample carries under 300,000 clones, more than 11% recorded once. Antigen specificity for these receptors is unknown. Study conclusions and caveats: Researchers report that Type 1 diabetes patients had moderately but significantly shorter TCRB CDR3s across all four CD4+ subsets.

Material for sequencing was naive CD4+ T cells from blood. These receptors were taken from a man aged 30-40 years with type 1 diabetes.

This chain uses TRBV4-1 with TRBJ1-4, with D tentatively TRBD1 (5 bases). The germline gives CDR1 MGHRA, CDR2 YSYEKL. The CDR3 runs 16 residues. Between the trimmed V and J ends, which lost 0 bases and 3 bases, there was a span of 11 bases. The CDR3 spells CASSQDWGRSNEKLFF. Here the CDR3 DNA reads TGCGCCAGCAGCCAAGATTGGGGGAGGTCTAATGAAAAACTGTTTTTT.

This clone was seen a few times. The chain employs TRBV19 and TRBJ2-1; tentatively, D is TRBD2 (6 bases). This CDR3 region has 15 residues. V was pared by 3 bases and J by 2 bases, with 11 bases between. Germline V gene lookup returns CDR1 LNHDA and CDR2 SQIVND (reference sequence). The CDR3 sequence: CASSIVRTTYNEQFF. Here the CDR3 DNA reads TGTGCCAGTAGTATCGTAAGGACTACCTACAATGAGCAGTTCTTC.

This clone showed up just a few times. The gene calls are TRBV5-1 and TRBJ2-1; 8 bases map to TRBD2. Germline V gene data show CDR1 as SGHRS and CDR2 as YFSETQ. V trimming: 4 bases; J trimming: 5 bases; junction bases outside the gene matches: 14. The CDR3 contains 17 residues. The CDR3: CASSPGGSGRGDNEQFF. In DNA, the CDR3 is TGCGCCAGCAGCCCCGGGGGCAGCGGGAGAGGGGACAATGAGCAGTTCTTC.

The V call is TRBV7-9, the J call TRBJ2-5; 11 nucleotides line up with TRBD2. In germline, CDR1 is SEHNR, CDR2 FQNEAQ (reference sequence). V lost 0 bases to trimming and J lost 5 bases; unmatched junction nucleotides: 5. The CDR3 is 16 amino acids. The CDR3 coding sequence is TGTGCCAGCAGCTTAGCTACCGGGACTAGCGGCGAGACCCAGTACTTC. It codes for CASSLATGTSGETQYF.

This clone was recorded a few times. V usage is TRBV5-1 and J usage is TRBJ2-3; the match to TRBD2 covers 8 bases. Trimming took 5 bases from V and 1 from J; bases not matched to a gene: 6. This CDR3 is built from 15 residues. From germline, CDR1 is SGHRS and CDR2 YFSETQ. Here the CDR3 reads CASSSGGAGTDTQYF. CDR3 DNA sequence: TGCGCCAGCAGTTCCGGGGGGGCCGGCACAGATACGCAGTATTTT.

A few counts support this clone. The rearrangement joins TRBV4-1 to TRBJ2-1, with D possibly being TRBD1 (5 bases). The CDR3 spans 14 residues. Trimming pared 0 bases from V and 7 bases from J, leaving 10 bases between. Germline CDR1 reads MGHRA; CDR2 reads YSYEKL. The CDR3: CASSQDQGRNEQFF. Here the CDR3 DNA reads TGCGCCAGCAGCCAAGATCAGGGCCGGAATGAGCAGTTCTTC.

In DNA, the CDR3 is TGTGCCAGCAGCTCGTTAATGCGAATCAATGAGCAGTTCTTC. Protein product: CASSSLMRINEQFF. The chain links TRBV7-9 to TRBJ2-1; D ambiguous. V lost 4 bases and J 6 bases, leaving 13 bases between the germline ends. The CDR3 contains 14 residues. The germline CDR1 and CDR2 sequences are SEHNR and FQNEAQ (reference sequence).

This clone has a handful of counts. This CDR3 reads CASSLRRQRYEQFF. The CDR3 region has the DNA TGTGCCAGCAGCTTACGTAGGCAGAGGTATGAGCAGTTCTTC. The chain employs TRBV7-2 and TRBJ2-1, with D uncertain. Trimming took 2 bases from V and 8 from J, leaving 13 bases between them. The CDR3 covers 14 residues. Germline V gene data show CDR1 as SGHTA and CDR2 as FQGNSA. The full variable domain, in which reference TRBV7-2 and TRBJ2-1 provide the parts outside the CDR3, is GAGVSQSPSNKVTEKGKDVELRCDPISGHTALYWYRQSLGQGLEFLIYFQGNSAPDKSGLPSDRFSAERTGGSVSTLTIQRTQQEDSAVYLCASSLRRQRYEQFFGPGTRLTVL.

The genes are TRBV15 and TRBJ1-6, with 11 positions matching TRBD1. V was clipped by 5 bases and J by 5 bases; unmatched bases: 5. This CDR3 has 16 amino acids. Germline V gene lookup returns CDR1 LNHNV and CDR2 YYDKDF (reference sequence). The CDR3 sequence: CATSPRTGGDNSPLHF. CDR3 in DNA: TGTGCCACCAGCCCGCGGACAGGGGGCGATAATTCACCCCTCCACTTT.

This clone occurred a few times. The gene calls are TRBV27 and TRBJ2-7; 10 bases fit TRBD2. CDR1 is MNHEY and CDR2 is SMNVEV in the germline V gene (reference sequence). The V segment lost 6 bases and the J segment 3 bases; nucleotides outside the gene matches: 8. The CDR3 is 15 residues long. CDR3 sequence (DNA): TGTGCCAGCAGGACTCTAGCGGGAGTACTCTACGAGCAGTACTTC. This encodes CASRTLAGVLYEQYF.

This clone was seen a handful of times. V gene TRBV2 combines with J gene TRBJ1-1; tentative D call: TRBD1 (5 bases). The CDR3 totals 13 residues. V was cut by 4 bases and J by 5 bases, with 11 bases left in between. The V gene's germline CDR1 is SNHLY and CDR2 FYNNEI. CDR3 coding DNA: TGTGCCAGCAGTGTCGGGGGAAGGACTGAAGCTTTCTTT. Its translation: CASSVGGRTEAFF.

This clone was counted once. The J gene is TRBJ2-5, the V gene TRBV4-1, with TRBD2 matching over 7 bases. The CDR3 is 15 amino acids. V lost 4 bases and J lost 2; bases outside the gene matches: 7. Germline lookup yields CDR1 MGHRA and CDR2 YSYEKL. The CDR3 nucleotides are TGCGCCAGCAGCCCGCGTGGGGGGGAACAAGAGACCCAGTACTTC. It translates to CASSPRGGEQETQYF.

There are a few counts of this clone. V and J are TRBV28 and TRBJ2-1, with 8 bases lining up with TRBD2. V shed 3 bases, J shed 0 bases, and the junction held 4 bases outside the gene matches. CDR3 length: 16 residues. Looked up from germline, CDR1 is MDHEN and CDR2 is SYDVKM. The CDR3 DNA sequence: TGTGCCAGCAGTTTGATCGGGACTAGCTCCTACAATGAGCAGTTCTTC. This encodes CASSLIGTSSYNEQFF.

This clone was counted only a few times. The genes are TRBV5-1 and TRBJ2-7; D is unclear. Germline CDR1 and CDR2: SGHRS and YFSETQ. V lost 0 bases to trimming and J lost 5 bases, with 9 bases between them. The CDR3 has 13 residues. The CDR3 region is CASSLGQTHEQYF. The CDR3 DNA follows: TGCGCCAGCAGCTTGGGACAAACCCACGAGCAGTACTTC.

This clone was picked up a small number of times. The chain carries TRBV6-5 and TRBJ2-5; the D gene is possibly TRBD2 (6 bases). Trimming left V 2 bases short and J 4 bases short, with 11 bases between. This CDR3 comprises 14 residues. Per the germline V gene, CDR1 is MNHEY and CDR2 is SVGAGI. In DNA, the CDR3 is TGTGCCAGCAGTTACAGGCAGGGAGGAGAGACCCAGTACTTC. Its translation: CASSYRQGGETQYF.

The chain couples TRBV6-6 to TRBJ1-1; D gene uncertain. The CDR3 contains 15 residues. Between the trimmed V and J ends, which lost 2 bases and 0 bases, there was a span of 10 bases. CDR1 is MNHNY and CDR2 is SVGAGI in the germline V gene (reference sequence). CDR3 sequence: CASSYGPILNTEAFF. The DNA for the CDR3 is TGTGCCAGCAGTTACGGGCCAATACTGAACACTGAAGCTTTCTTT.

The rearrangement uses TRBV7-9 and TRBJ2-5; 7 bases are a match to TRBD2. Trimming removed 8 bases from V and 5 bases from J; junction bases left unmatched: 17. This CDR3 comprises 16 residues. Germline CDR1 is SEHNR and CDR2 is FQNEAQ (reference sequence). CDR3 in DNA: TGTGCCAGCCGCGGCTGGGAGGGGATGATCCTGGAGACCCAGTACTTC. The encoded protein is CASRGWEGMILETQYF.

The chain joins TRBV7-9 to TRBJ1-2, with D hard to call. Deletions cut 3 bases from V and 13 bases from J, with 18 bases between. The CDR3 runs to 13 residues. In germline, CDR1 is SEHNR, CDR2 FQNEAQ (reference sequence). CDR3 sequence (DNA): TGTGCCAGCAGCTTCGACCAGCGGGTCGGTTTCACCTTC. Protein: CASSFDQRVGFTF.

The chain recombines TRBV5-1 with TRBJ2-7, with 9 positions matching TRBD1. Germline V gene data show CDR1 as SGHRS and CDR2 as YFSETQ. This CDR3 comprises 14 residues. V gave up 4 bases and J gave up 5 bases; unmatched junction bases: 7. Written as DNA, the CDR3 is TGCGCCAGCAGCACGTTTACAGGGGGCGACGAGCAGTACTTC. Translating it yields CASSTFTGGDEQYF. The full variable domain, in which reference TRBV5-1 and TRBJ2-7 provide the parts outside the CDR3, is KAGVTQTPRYLIKTRGQQVTLSCSPISGHRSVSWYQQTPGQGLQFLFEYFSETQRNKGNFPGRFSGRQFSNSRSEMNVSTLELGDSALYLCASSTFTGGDEQYFGPGTRLTVT.

This sequence joins TRBV7-9 and TRBJ1-2, with D perhaps TRBD1 (6 bases). Trimming left V 7 bases short and J 3 bases short, with 15 bases between. This CDR3 spans 14 amino acids. Germline loops: CDR1 SEHNR, CDR2 FQNEAQ (reference sequence). The CDR3 coding sequence is TGTGCCAGCACCGGACAGTTTCGCGACTATGGCTACACCTTC. Translation gives CASTGQFRDYGYTF.

The rearrangement joins TRBV4-2 to TRBJ2-4, with D possibly TRBD2 on 6 matching bases. Trimming stripped 0 bases from V and 0 bases from J, with 12 bases between. The CDR3 is 17 amino acids. Germline CDR1 LGHNA, CDR2 YNFKEQ. The CDR3 here is CASSQDWGTLAKNIQYF. CDR3 sequence (DNA): TGTGCCAGCAGCCAAGATTGGGGGACTCTAGCCAAAAACATTCAGTACTTC.

This clone appeared a few times. The chain combines TRBV6-6 with TRBJ2-1; a weak D match, TRBD1 (5 bases). The germline V gene has CDR1 MNHNY and CDR2 SVGAGI (reference sequence). The CDR3 totals 14 residues. V dropped 2 bases and J dropped 3 bases, with 8 bases sitting between them. In DNA form, the CDR3 reads TGTGCCAGCAGTTACGGCCAGGGCTACAATGAGCAGTTCTTC. Translated, it gives CASSYGQGYNEQFF.

J is TRBJ1-2 and V is TRBV11-2; 7 bases align to TRBD1. From germline, CDR1 is SGHAT and CDR2 FQNNGV. CDR3 size: 14 residues. After removal of 4 bases from V and 7 bases from J, the junction contained 9 bases not matched to a gene. The CDR3 sequence is CASSSLTGAGGYTF. The CDR3 nucleotides are TGTGCCAGCAGCTCCCTAACAGGGGCCGGTGGCTACACCTTC. Complete variable domain (other parts from reference TRBV11-2 and TRBJ1-2): EAGVAQSPRYKIIEKRQSVAFWCNPISGHATLYWYQQILGQGPKLLIQFQNNGVVDDSQLPKDRFSAERLKGVDSTLKIQPAKLEDSAVYLCASSSLTGAGGYTFGSGTRLTVV.

The chain uses TRBV7-2 and TRBJ1-1, with TRBD1 as a possible D gene (5 bases). Between the trimmed V and J ends, which lost 5 bases and 1 base, there was a span of 14 bases. Looked up from germline, CDR1 is SGHTA and CDR2 is FQGNSA. The CDR3 consists of 15 residues. Written as DNA, the CDR3 is TGTGCCAGCAGCGCGACACAGGTAGGGAACACTGAAGCTTTCTTT. This codes for CASSATQVGNTEAFF.

In this sample, this clone turned up a few times. V usage is TRBV29-1 and J usage is TRBJ2-4, with 9 bases lining up with TRBD2. Germline-derived CDR1 and CDR2 are SQVTM and ANQGSEA. V lost 4 bases to trimming and J lost 2 bases; unmatched junction nucleotides: 9. The CDR3 length is 16 residues. Here the CDR3 reads CSVGGGLAGSKNIQYF. The CDR3 DNA follows: TGCAGCGTTGGGGGGGGGCTAGCGGGATCCAAAAACATTCAGTACTTC.

This clone was seen a handful of times. The sample carries other DNA sequences with the same CDR3. The V gene is TRBV5-6, the J gene TRBJ2-7; D call uncertain. Trimming removed 0 bases from V and 2 bases from J, with 3 bases in between. The CDR3 is 12 residues long. From germline, CDR1 is SGHDT and CDR2 YYEEEE. This CDR3 reads CASSLAAYEQYF. The CDR3 nucleotides are TGTGCCAGCAGCTTGGCGGCCTACGAGCAGTACTTC.

This clone came up a few times. This chain joins TRBV14 and TRBJ2-1; 8 positions agree with TRBD1. This CDR3 is built from 17 residues. Per the germline V gene, CDR1 is SGHDN and CDR2 is FVKESK. Trimming cost V 1 base and J 1 base; bases outside gene matches: 6. The CDR3 DNA reads TGTGCCAGCAGCCAAGGGACAGGGCGCAAGTCCTACAATGAGCAGTTCTTC. Its protein is CASSQGTGRKSYNEQFF.